This section outlines one T cell receptor (beta chain) sequence together with its context. Its specific antigen is unknown. One base away there is no much larger clone; base qualities are not given. Using the deep immunoSEQ assay, TCR CDR3 regions were amplified from genomic DNA by multiplex PCR. Extracted genomic DNA from each cell subset was spread evenly across all wells of several immunoSEQ 96-well plates, with each plate serving as a replicate. Each replicate PCR for unsorted PBMC received 300 to 350 ng genomic DNA, equal to approximately 29,000 T cell genomes. Unsorted PBMC genomic DNA was sequenced across ten immunoSEQ deep assay plates. Purified libraries were measured with a Qubit 3.0 fluorometer, size-checked on a Bioanalyzer 2100, and measured again with the KAPA Library Quantification kit. Every immunoSEQ 96-well plate was sequenced on a separate single-read 150-cycle Illumina NextSeq 550 flow cell. Per the authors' processing: Because the immunoSEQ output held only junctional sequences and lacked quality scores, the filtering could not match the filtering applied to full-length reads. Sequences were annotated with PyIR, a Python wrapper for IgBLAST v1.9, and V/J genes and CDR3 were assigned using IMGT germline references. Any read was removed if the V/J assignment was weak (E-value above 1e-6), the CDR3 was missing, or the read contained stop codons, out-of-frame junctions, or ambiguous translated residues. V3J clonotypes were defined as sequences sharing an identical inferred V gene, J gene, and CDR3 amino acid sequence. To compute the percentage overlap between repertoires, the number of shared unique clonotypes was divided by the size of the smaller repertoire. Richness of each repertoire was evaluated using RTK rarefaction, the Chao1 estimator, and Recon v2.1 estimates of unobserved clonotypes. TCRdb stores this immuneACCESS table with in-frame sequences only. Part of the clones is absent; in the studies checked, under half of the shortfall reflects unresolved V genes, and no reason is known for the rest. The V and J calls and clone size are taken from that table; D and trimming were inferred from the DNA. The sample records approximately 470,000 clones, roughly 80% of which are singletons. 9.5% to 15% of the sample comes from the top ten.

This entry belongs to a study of shared clonotypes between healthy human individuals (dated by TCRdb to 2018 to 2020). About the investigation overall: Two women and three men aged 18 to 49 years were included in the cohort. Between about 0.8 and 9 billion PBMCs per donor were obtained by leukapheresis. Blood TCR repertoires of about five healthy adults were deeply sequenced to estimate repertoire size and the extent of clonotype sharing between individuals. To increase sequencing depth and limit assay-specific biases, TCR repertoire library preparation and sequencing were carried out by different laboratories using diverse techniques.

The paper's findings and limits, for the study overall: Sampling was restricted to blood, and TCR repertoires in tissue are likely to differ from TCR repertoires in blood. The small number of donors limited the genetic and exposure-history diversity represented. Based on pairwise subsampling, the degree of clonotype sharing among donors was expected to be affected by sequencing depth.

Healthy HIV-negative adults with no recently reported acute infections or vaccinations were included as donors. Only Caucasian adults living in Nashville, Tennessee, USA were represented among the donors. In the unsorted samples, roughly 90 million PBMCs were counted, and genomic DNA was extracted using the QIAamp DNA Blood Mini kit. After blood collection by leukapheresis, PBMCs were isolated using Ficoll-Histopaque density gradient centrifugation and then cryopreserved in the vapor phase of liquid nitrogen. Per the germline V gene, SGHTA is the CDR1 and FQGTGA is the CDR2. The CDR3 runs 15 residues from the cysteine to the phenylalanine. Of all the DNA, just the CDR3 is kept, 45 bases in frame from base 1. Trimming takes 1 base from V and 2 bases from J, and the germline ends sit 12 bases apart.

What was sequenced was PBMCs. The TCR originated in a woman aged 40 to 50 in good health. Some clones in this sample may be carry-over from other donors' samples. This sequence uses TRBV7-3 and TRBJ2-7; the best D guess is TRBD1, with 7 bases matching. CDR3 sequence: CASSLNGRGAYEQYF. The bases read TGTGCCAGCAGCTTAAATGGCAGGGGGGCCTACGAGCAGTACTTC.